The 17 T cell receptor beta chains presented below share a single source sample, sequenced in a study of regulatory T cells in long-lasting Graves disease (TCRdb year 2021). The library was produced with multiplex PCR. TCRdb shows the sequencer as Illumina HiSeq 4000. CDR3 regions were amplified by Arm-PCR with iRepertoire HTBI primers to construct TCR beta libraries. Through fastp at Q25 and MiXCR, TCRdb rebuilt clones from the public reads, retaining in-frame beta chains. Duplicate CDR3 protein sequences are folded into a single record with the most common DNA and genes. This sample is represented by 530,000 or so distinct CDR3 sequences; about 13% of them were singletons. The biggest ten clones account for about 10% of the sample. The sample's time point label, in plain terms: newly diagnosed GD, antithyroid drugs for less than 3 months. For both TCR sequencing and RNA sequencing, RNA was extracted from PBMCs in TRIzol.

These data were also reused for a study on T cells in Graves' hyperthyroidism and ophthalmopathy.

Sequences were derived from peripheral blood mononuclear cells (PBMCs), sampled at new diagnosis, from a patient treated with antithyroid drugs. These receptors all come from a man aged 25-40 years with Graves disease. Donor details come from another sample of the same person, matched by shared clones.

This clonotype was observed at least ten times. The V gene is TRBV7-2, the J gene TRBJ2-5; D may be TRBD1 (5 bases). Germline CDR1 and CDR2: SGHTA and FQGNSA. The CDR3 covers 14 residues. V was trimmed by 5 bases and J by 3 bases, leaving 13 bases between them. CDR3 DNA sequence: TGTGCCAGCAGCATTGGACACCGGAAAGAGACCCAGTACTTC. It yields the protein CASSIGHRKETQYF.

This clonotype occurred many times. This sequence joins TRBV11-2 and TRBJ2-1, with unresolved D. The CDR3 is made up of 16 amino acids. The V gene lost 2 bases and the J gene lost 0 bases, with 11 bases spanning the gap. Per germline, CDR1 SGHAT and CDR2 FQNNGV. This CDR3 reads CASSLQPPSSYNEQFF. CDR3 nucleotide sequence: TGTGCCAGCAGCTTACAACCCCCGAGCTCCTACAATGAGCAGTTCTTC.

This clonotype has a count of ten or more. V and J are TRBV6-2 or TRBV6-3 and TRBJ1-2, with D possibly TRBD1 on 5 matching bases. This CDR3 contains 15 residues. V lost 0 bases to trimming and J lost 7 bases, with 15 bases between them. Germline values: CDR1 MNHEY, CDR2 SVGEGT. The CDR3 loop reads CASSYSTGASLGYTF. CDR3 DNA sequence: TGTGCCAGCAGTTACTCGACTGGGGCCTCACTTGGCTACACCTTC.

This clonotype was seen many times. The V gene is TRBV20-1, the J gene TRBJ2-5; D gene ambiguous. The CDR3 has 14 amino acids. Trimming pared 0 bases from V and 4 bases from J, leaving 12 bases between. Per germline, CDR1 DFQATT and CDR2 SNEGSKA (reference sequence). The CDR3 region has the DNA TGCAGTGCTAGAGATTGGAGTCGCCGAGAGACCCAGTACTTC. This codes for CSARDWSRRETQYF.

This clonotype was recorded at least ten times. The V and J genes are TRBV3-1 and TRBJ1-1, with 7 bases aligning to TRBD1. The CDR3 length is 17 residues. The germline CDR1 and CDR2 sequences are LGHDT and YNNKEL (reference sequence). Trimming at V came to 4 bases and at J to 0 bases, leaving 11 bases not matched to a gene. As DNA, the CDR3 is TGTGCCAGCAGCCTAAGGGGGGACAGATACATGAACACTGAAGCTTTCTTT. It yields the protein CASSLRGDRYMNTEAFF. The variable domain in full, completed from reference TRBV3-1 and TRBJ1-1, reads DTAVSQTPKYLVTQMGNDKSIKCEQNLGHDTMYWYKQDSKKFLKIMFSYNNKELIINETVPNRFSPKSPDKAHLNLHINSLELGDSAVYFCASSLRGDRYMNTEAFFGQGTRLTVV.

This clonotype was observed many times. V usage is TRBV6-2 or TRBV6-3 and J usage is TRBJ2-1; D unresolved. CDR1 is MNHEY and CDR2 is SVGEGT in the germline V gene. The V end was cut by 4 bases, the J end by 7 bases, with 14 bases between. This CDR3 comprises 14 residues. The CDR3: CASSLDGVGNEQFF. CDR3 DNA: TGTGCCAGCAGTTTGGACGGTGTAGGGAATGAGCAGTTCTTC.

The sample holds many counts of this clonotype. The chain recombines TRBV28 with TRBJ1-2, with 8 bases fitting TRBD1. Germline CDR1 and CDR2: MDHEN and SYDVKM. V shed 5 bases and J 3 bases; nucleotides not matched to a gene: 5. The CDR3 has 14 residues. The CDR3 DNA sequence: TGTGCCAGCAGTGGGCAGGGGGCGTACTATGGCTACACCTTC. It encodes CASSGQGAYYGYTF.

This clonotype showed up many times. The chain has TRBV11-2 and TRBJ2-1; 7 nucleotides line up with TRBD2. Germline CDR1 and CDR2: SGHAT and FQNNGV. Unmatched junction bases numbered 8, after V lost 6 bases and J lost 0 bases. There are 16 residues in the CDR3. DNA for the CDR3: TGTGCCAGCAGTCCAGGACGCGGGAGCTCCTACAATGAGCAGTTCTTC. Residues: CASSPGRGSSYNEQFF.

The chain links TRBV7-9 to TRBJ2-7; 8 bases map to TRBD2. V was clipped by 4 bases and J by 7 bases; unmatched bases: 9. Germline loops: CDR1 SEHNR, CDR2 FQNEAQ (reference sequence). The CDR3 loop spans 14 amino acids. This CDR3 reads CASSSVAPGGEQYF. The CDR3, as DNA: TGTGCCAGCAGCTCGGTAGCGCCGGGGGGGGAGCAGTACTTC.

A few counts support this clonotype. The J gene is TRBJ2-7, the V gene TRBV2; D is perhaps TRBD1 (5 bases). The V end was cut by 3 bases, the J end by 4 bases, with 16 bases between. The CDR3 consists of 15 residues. Germline CDR1 and CDR2: SNHLY and FYNNEI. The CDR3 protein is CASSEGQVGGYEQYF. The CDR3 region has the DNA TGTGCCAGCAGTGAGGGGCAGGTTGGTGGTTACGAGCAGTACTTC.

A few counts support this clonotype. This rearrangement joins TRBV9 to TRBJ2-1; D ambiguous. CDR3 length: 15 residues. Germline lookup yields CDR1 SGDLS and CDR2 YYNGEE. Trimming removed 0 bases at V and 0 bases at J, with 7 bases between. The CDR3 region is CASSVDDPSYNEQFF. CDR3 bases: TGTGCCAGCAGCGTAGATGACCCCTCCTACAATGAGCAGTTCTTC.

This clonotype was seen many times. The rearrangement uses TRBV7-9 and TRBJ2-1, with D uncertain. In germline, CDR1 is SEHNR, CDR2 FQNEAQ (reference sequence). Trimming removed 0 bases from V and 0 bases from J, with 6 bases in between. The CDR3 is 15 residues long. The CDR3: CASSLAASSYNEQFF. The CDR3 nucleotides read TGTGCCAGCAGCTTAGCGGCGAGCTCCTACAATGAGCAGTTCTTC.

The chain is built from TRBV6-1 and TRBJ2-1; unclear D gene. Trimming left V 9 bases short and J 8 bases short, with 14 bases between. Germline CDR1 MNHNS, CDR2 SASEGT. CDR3 length: 12 residues. CDR3 sequence (DNA): TGTGCCAGTAACAGAATTGGGGATGAGCAGTTCTTC. This codes for CASNRIGDEQFF.

This clonotype appeared many times. The CDR3 spells CASSPGLAGDQYF. The DNA of the CDR3 is TGTGCCAGCAGCCCGGGACTAGCGGGAGACCAGTACTTC. The rearrangement uses TRBV7-2 and TRBJ2-3; 14 bases are a match to TRBD2. The DNA end is more similar to TRBJ2-5, so the J call may be wrong. The germline CDR1 and CDR2 sequences are SGHTA and FQGNSA. CDR3 size: 13 residues.

This clonotype was seen many times. The chain links TRBV7-9 to TRBJ2-5; 14 nucleotides match TRBD2. Germline V gives CDR1 SEHNR, CDR2 FQNEAQ (reference sequence). CDR3 length equals 16 residues. Losses at the gene ends were 5 bases for V and 5 bases for J; bases not matched to a gene: 7. The CDR3 is CASSTRTSGRTETQYF. In DNA form, the CDR3 reads TGTGCCAGCAGCACCCGGACTAGCGGGAGGACGGAGACCCAGTACTTC.

Concerning this clonotype: This may arise from a read error, as a much more abundant clone is one base away. The chain combines TRBV12-3 or TRBV12-4 with TRBJ2-2, with 7 bases matching TRBD1. The CDR3 has 12 residues. CDR3 sequence: CASSQGSGGLFF. In nucleotides, the CDR3 is TGTGCCAGCAGTCAGGGGTCAGGGGGGCTGTTTTTT.

This clonotype showed up many times. The chain combines TRBV6-7 with TRBJ2-7; D tentatively fits TRBD1 or TRBD2 (5 bases each). TRBV6-7 falls under the ORF class, with uncertain function. Trimming stripped 4 bases from V and 0 bases from J, with 13 bases between. The CDR3 covers 15 residues. The CDR3 bases are TGTGCCAGCAGTTTTTCCGGGACGGGCTCCTACGAGCAGTACTTC. As protein: CASSFSGTGSYEQYF.